The 32 T cell receptor beta chains reported below all come from one sample, sequenced in a study of PD-L1 blockade in urothelial cancer. As for time point: pretreatment peripheral blood. Only in-frame clones appear in the TCRdb table, and some are missing; sequencing was by immunoSEQ multiplex PCR. The table records approximately 50,000 clones, approximately 80% of them present only once. The sample consisted of PBMCs, taken around atezolizumab (anti-PD-L1) treatment. The source is a man aged 50 to 59 with urothelial cancer.

The V and J genes are TRBV11-3 and TRBJ2-5; tentative D call: TRBD1 (5 bases). From germline, CDR1 is SGHNT and CDR2 YENEEA. V was clipped by 2 bases and J by 4 bases, with 8 bases between them. The CDR3 sequence is 13 residues long. CDR3 sequence (DNA): TGTGCCAGCAGCTTATTCCAGGGAGAGACCCAGTACTTC. Protein product: CASSLFQGETQYF.

The CDR3 nucleotides read TGTGCCAGCTCACCGGGCAGGGCTGACTACGAGCAGTACTTC. It specifies CASSPGRADYEQYF. The chain is built from TRBV18 and TRBJ2-7; D is possibly TRBD1 (5 bases). CDR1 is KGHSH, CDR2 LQKENI, per germline. The V end was cut by 3 bases, the J end by 3 bases, with 12 bases between. CDR3 size: 14 residues.

The genes are TRBV30 and TRBJ2-7; 9 nucleotides agree with TRBD1. V was clipped by 1 base and J by 3 bases; unmatched bases: 4. The germline CDR1 and CDR2 sequences are GTSNPN and SVGIG (reference sequence). This CDR3 is built from 14 residues. The CDR3 loop reads CAWSAGTGRYEQYF. The CDR3 nucleotides read TGTGCCTGGAGTGCCGGGACAGGGCGCTACGAGCAGTACTTC. Full variable domain (remainder filled in from reference TRBV30 and TRBJ2-7): SQTIHQWPATLVQPVGSPLSLECTVEGTSNPNLYWYRQAAGRGLQLLFYSVGIGQISSEVPQNLSASRPQDRQFILSSKKLLLSDSGFYLCAWSAGTGRYEQYFGPGTRLTVT.

This clone was observed once. V is TRBV12-5 and J is TRBJ1-1; maybe TRBD1 (6 bases). Germline loops: CDR1 LGHNT, CDR2 FRNRAP. This CDR3 contains 15 residues. Trimming cost V 0 bases and J 4 bases, with 12 bases left between them. The CDR3 DNA is TGTGCTAGTGGTTTGGTACAGGGCTATGGCACTGAAGCTTTCTTT. Its protein is CASGLVQGYGTEAFF.

This rearrangement joins TRBV12-5 to TRBJ1-1, with D possibly matching TRBD1 (5 bases). Trimming cost V 11 bases and J 0 bases, with 19 bases left between them. Germline CDR1 and CDR2: LGHNT and FRNRAP. The CDR3 length is 15 residues. CDR3 in amino acids: CALNRIGPLNTEAFF. CDR3 nucleotides: TGTGCTCTCAACAGGATTGGGCCACTGAACACTGAAGCTTTCTTT.

This clone appeared once. This chain links TRBV4-1 with TRBJ2-2; D possibly corresponds to TRBD1 (5 bases). This CDR3 has 18 amino acids. Germline loops: CDR1 MGHRA, CDR2 YSYEKL. Deletions cut 0 bases from V and 0 bases from J, with 14 bases between. The CDR3: CASSQEAARAANTGELFF. CDR3 coding DNA: TGCGCCAGCAGCCAAGAGGCAGCCAGGGCGGCGAACACCGGGGAGCTGTTTTTT.

This chain joins TRBV18 and TRBJ1-3, with TRBD1 matching 7 bases. The CDR3 consists of 14 residues. V shed 6 bases and J 2 bases; nucleotides not matched to a gene: 4. CDR1 is KGHSH, CDR2 LQKENI, per germline. CDR3 protein: CASSPDRAGNTIYF. The CDR3 DNA sequence: TGTGCCAGCTCGCCTGACAGGGCTGGAAACACCATATATTTT.

This clone has just a few counts. J is TRBJ1-2 and V is TRBV2; D remains unclear. The CDR3 runs 12 residues. Germline values: CDR1 SNHLY, CDR2 FYNNEI. Trimming took off 7 bases at V and 6 bases at J, with 12 bases between the two ends. Written as DNA, the CDR3 is TGTGCCAGCACCCCGGCGAGGAATGGCTACACCTTC. This gives the protein CASTPARNGYTF.

This chain connects TRBV4-1 to TRBJ1-2; 7 nucleotides align to TRBD1. The CDR3 loop spans 18 amino acids. The V gene end was trimmed by 2 bases and the J gene end by 2 bases; junction bases not matched to a gene: 14. Per germline, CDR1 MGHRA and CDR2 YSYEKL. The CDR3 DNA reads as TGCGCCAGCAGCCAACAAGATTTTTTACCAGGGGGGAACTATGGCTACACCTTC. Its protein is CASSQQDFLPGGNYGYTF.

The J gene is TRBJ2-1, the V gene TRBV19; 9 nucleotides match TRBD2. Trimming cost V 8 bases and J 6 bases; bases outside gene matches: 11. The CDR3 sequence is 15 residues long. Germline CDR1 is LNHDA and CDR2 is SQIVND (reference sequence). CDR3 coding DNA: TGTGCCAGTCATCACCCGGGACTAGCTCGCAATGAGCAGTTCTTC. Translated, it gives CASHHPGLARNEQFF. Combining the CDR3 with reference TRBV19 and TRBJ2-1 gives the whole variable domain DGGITQSPKYLFRKEGQNVTLSCEQNLNHDAMYWYRQDPGQGLRLIYYSQIVNDFQKGDIAEGYSVSREKKESFPLTVTSAQKNPTAFYLCASHHPGLARNEQFFGPGTRLTVL.

This chain joins TRBV19 and TRBJ2-1; TRBD2 agrees at 12 bases. Trimming at V came to 5 bases and at J to 8 bases, leaving 7 bases not matched to a gene. The CDR3 contains 15 residues. Looked up from germline, CDR1 is LNHDA and CDR2 is SQIVND (reference sequence). This CDR3 is CASSFLAGGPDEQFF. The CDR3 DNA follows: TGTGCCAGTAGTTTCCTAGCGGGAGGGCCGGATGAGCAGTTCTTC.

The chain has TRBV5-1 and TRBJ2-1; 13 bases line up with TRBD2. The CDR3 loop spans 15 amino acids. Trimming cost V 3 bases and J 6 bases; bases outside gene matches: 3. Germline-derived CDR1 and CDR2 are SGHRS and YFSETQ. The DNA of the CDR3 is TGCGCCAGCAGCTCCGGACTAGCGGGAGTCAATGAGCAGTTCTTC. It codes for CASSSGLAGVNEQFF. The full variable domain, its missing parts supplied by reference TRBV5-1 and TRBJ2-1, is KAGVTQTPRYLIKTRGQQVTLSCSPISGHRSVSWYQQTPGQGLQFLFEYFSETQRNKGNFPGRFSGRQFSNSRSEMNVSTLELGDSALYLCASSSGLAGVNEQFFGPGTRLTVL.

The chain recombines TRBV7-6 with TRBJ2-1, with 11 bases identical to TRBD2. Germline trimming cut 1 base from V and 4 bases from J; bases unmatched to any gene: 9. This CDR3 has 18 amino acids. Germline CDR1 SGHVS, CDR2 FNYEAQ. The CDR3 reads CASSLGGWGLAVYNEQFF. CDR3 nucleotides: TGTGCCAGCAGCTTAGGAGGGTGGGGACTAGCGGTGTACAATGAGCAGTTCTTC.

V usage is TRBV9 and J usage is TRBJ1-3, with 12 bases lining up with TRBD1. Losses at the gene ends were 4 bases for V and 3 bases for J; bases not matched to a gene: 14. This CDR3 is 19 amino acids long. From germline, CDR1 is SGDLS and CDR2 YYNGEE. CDR3 region: CASSPTPGTGGSSGNTIYF. The CDR3 DNA is TGTGCCAGCAGCCCAACCCCCGGGACAGGGGGCTCGAGTGGAAACACCATATATTTT.

The gene calls are TRBV9 and TRBJ2-7; D is uncertain. Germline values: CDR1 SGDLS, CDR2 YYNGEE. The V and J ends lost 7 bases and 3 bases respectively, with 11 bases between them. The CDR3 length is 12 residues. CDR3 DNA: TGTGCCAGCGGCGGATCAGACTACGAGCAGTACTTC. Translating gives CASGGSDYEQYF. Drawing the rest from reference TRBV9 and TRBJ2-7, the complete variable domain is DSGVTQTPKHLITATGQRVTLRCSPRSGDLSVYWYQQSLDQGLQFLIQYYNGEERAKGNILERFSAQQFPDLHSELNLSSLELGDSALYFCASGGSDYEQYFGPGTRLTVT.

This chain uses TRBV30 with TRBJ2-1; D call uncertain. This CDR3 is 11 amino acids long. The germline V gene encodes CDR1 GTSNPN and CDR2 SVGIG (reference sequence). Trimming cost V 5 bases and J 13 bases, with 15 bases left between them. DNA of the CDR3: TGTGCCTGGGTCTTTTCGGCAGGTCAGTTCTTC. Its protein is CAWVFSAGQFF.

This clone showed up just once. The V gene is TRBV29-1, the J gene TRBJ2-3; 9 bases match TRBD1. There are 17 residues in the CDR3. After removal of 5 bases from V and 2 bases from J, the junction contained 14 bases not matched to a gene. Germline V gives CDR1 SQVTM, CDR2 ANQGSEA. The CDR3 DNA follows: TGCAGCGTTCTCCCGGGACAGGGCTCCAGACCCACAGATACGCAGTATTTT. It yields the protein CSVLPGQGSRPTDTQYF.

The chain joins TRBV10-3 to TRBJ1-3; no firm D call. CDR1 ENHRY and CDR2 SYGVKD come from the germline V gene. This CDR3 has 13 residues. Trimming stripped 11 bases from V and 8 bases from J, with 19 bases between. CDR3 region: CAAQTLAGDTIYF. Here the CDR3 DNA reads TGTGCCGCTCAAACGTTAGCCGGGGACACCATATATTTT.

This rearrangement joins TRBV4-3 to TRBJ2-1; 8 bases match TRBD1. This CDR3 is 17 amino acids long. Germline lookup yields CDR1 LGHNA and CDR2 YSLEER. Trimming removed 0 bases from V and 3 bases from J; junction bases left unmatched: 7. CDR3 DNA sequence: TGCGCCAGCAGCCAAGATAGTAGGACAGGGATCTACAATGAGCAGTTCTTC. Protein product: CASSQDSRTGIYNEQFF.

The genes are TRBV7-9 and TRBJ2-7, with 11 positions matching TRBD2. The length of the CDR3 is 15 residues. Germline trimming cut 3 bases from V and 1 base from J; bases unmatched to any gene: 2. Germline loops: CDR1 SEHNR, CDR2 FQNEAQ (reference sequence). The CDR3 spells CASSFSGGASYEQYF. Here the CDR3 DNA reads TGTGCCAGCAGCTTTAGCGGGGGGGCTTCCTACGAGCAGTACTTC.

The chain links TRBV30 to TRBJ2-7, with D uncertain. This CDR3 has 14 residues. V was trimmed by 0 bases and J by 4 bases, leaving 13 bases between them. Germline assignment: CDR1 GTSNPN and CDR2 SVGIG (reference sequence). The CDR3 reads CAWSVPGLSYEQYF. The CDR3 bases are TGTGCCTGGAGTGTACCAGGTCTTTCGTACGAGCAGTACTTC.

The chain recombines TRBV29-1 with TRBJ2-4; 8 nucleotides agree with TRBD1. CDR3 length: 15 amino acids. Germline-derived CDR1 and CDR2 are SQVTM and ANQGSEA. Trimming took 4 bases from V and 2 from J; bases not matched to a gene: 7. As DNA, the CDR3 is TGCAGCGTTGTGCGCGGACAGGGCTCCAAAAACATTCAGTACTTC. The encoded protein is CSVVRGQGSKNIQYF.

The chain recombines TRBV7-6 with TRBJ2-7, with 13 bases lining up with TRBD2. The CDR3 totals 16 residues. V was clipped by 4 bases and J by 2 bases; unmatched bases: 5. The V gene's germline CDR1 is SGHVS and CDR2 FNYEAQ. CDR3 nucleotides: TGTGCCAGCAGCTCTAGACTAGCGGGGGGCCCCTACGAGCAGTACTTC. As protein: CASSSRLAGGPYEQYF.

The genes are TRBV18 and TRBJ2-7; D is unclear. CDR3 length equals 14 residues. The germline gives CDR1 KGHSH, CDR2 LQKENI. The V end was cut by 0 bases, the J end by 7 bases, with 13 bases between. The CDR3 loop is CASSPPIGSTEQYF. The CDR3 DNA is TGTGCCAGCTCACCACCGATCGGGTCTACGGAGCAGTACTTC.

This clone was seen only a few times. V gene TRBV2 combines with J gene TRBJ2-3; 9 positions match TRBD1. Per the germline V gene, CDR1 is SNHLY and CDR2 is FYNNEI. There are 15 residues in the CDR3. With V trimmed by 2 bases and J by 4 bases, 4 bases remained unmatched. The CDR3 reads CASSERDREPDTQYF. The CDR3 DNA reads as TGTGCCAGCAGTGAAAGGGACAGGGAGCCAGATACGCAGTATTTT.

This clone was seen only once. The chain is built from TRBV6-1 and TRBJ2-6; the D gene is possibly TRBD1 (5 bases). The V gene's germline CDR1 is MNHNS and CDR2 SASEGT. CDR3 size: 16 residues. The ends were cut back, 1 base at V and 0 bases at J, with 7 bases in the middle. CDR3 sequence: CASSEEGPSGANVLTF. The CDR3 nucleotides are TGTGCCAGCAGTGAAGAGGGGCCCTCTGGGGCCAACGTCCTGACTTTC.

This clone has just one count. The rearrangement links TRBV18 to TRBJ1-6; no reliable D call. The CDR3 runs 15 residues. Germline CDR1 is KGHSH and CDR2 is LQKENI. V lost 1 base and J 5 bases, leaving 9 bases between the germline ends. CDR3 in amino acids: CASSPRDLNNSPLHF. The CDR3 DNA is TGTGCCAGCTCACCACGAGATCTTAATAATTCACCCCTCCACTTT. The variable domain in full, completed from reference TRBV18 and TRBJ1-6, reads NAGVMQNPRHLVRRRGQEARLRCSPMKGHSHVYWYRQLPEEGLKFMVYLQKENIIDESGMPKERFSAEFPKEGPSILRIQQVVRGDSAAYFCASSPRDLNNSPLHFGNGTRLTVT.

The chain has TRBV5-4 and TRBJ2-3; 10 bases align to TRBD2. The CDR3 extends over 14 amino acids. The V gene's germline CDR1 is SGHNT and CDR2 YYREEE (reference sequence). The J segment lost 6 bases and the V segment lost 7 bases, leaving 8 bases of the junction unmatched. The CDR3 sequence: CASYLAGVGDTQYF. The DNA of the CDR3 is TGTGCCAGCTATCTAGCGGGAGTTGGGGATACGCAGTATTTT.

This clone was seen a single time. The rearrangement joins TRBV7-8 to TRBJ2-4; D may be TRBD2 (8 bases). Germline assignment: CDR1 SGHVS and CDR2 FQNEAQ. The CDR3 has 16 residues. Trimming cost V 4 bases and J 2 bases, with 15 bases left between them. The CDR3 spells CASSSREGASKNIQYF. The CDR3 region has the DNA TGTGCCAGCAGCTCTCGGGAGGGGGCGTCCAAAAACATTCAGTACTTC.

The chain carries TRBV7-2 and TRBJ2-2, with D perhaps matching TRBD2 (6 bases). In germline, CDR1 is SGHTA, CDR2 FQGNSA. V shed 1 base and J shed 1 base, with 10 bases lying between them. The CDR3 spans 16 residues. The CDR3 nucleotides read TGTGCCAGCAGCTTAGGAGGGCGGGGGAACACCGGGGAGCTGTTTTTT. Protein: CASSLGGRGNTGELFF.

This chain uses TRBV10-1 with TRBJ2-3; possibly TRBD2 for D (6 bases). Trimming took 6 bases from V and 4 from J, leaving 17 bases between them. The CDR3 loop spans 15 amino acids. Per the germline V gene, CDR1 is WNHNN and CDR2 is SYGVQD (reference sequence). The CDR3 region is CASSSGGVEADTQYF. In nucleotides, the CDR3 is TGCGCCAGCAGCTCCGGGGGAGTGGAGGCAGATACGCAGTATTTT.

J is TRBJ2-5 and V is TRBV7-9, with D maybe TRBD1 (6 bases). The germline V gene encodes CDR1 SEHNR and CDR2 FQNEAQ (reference sequence). The CDR3 consists of 13 residues. Trimming shortened V by 6 bases and J by 5 bases, and 13 bases separated the two germline ends. DNA of the CDR3: TGTGCCAGCAGTCGACAGGCTAGGGAGACCCAGTACTTC. It codes for CASSRQARETQYF.